This T cell receptor (beta chain) emerged from a study of shared clonotypes between healthy human individuals. As for the study in general: Contributing individuals were two females and a few males aged 18 to 49.

In the naive CD8 group, cells lacked CD45RO and were positively selected for CCR7, so terminally differentiated effector memory CD45RA+ cells were left out. Each sample came from a Caucasian adult donor living in Nashville, Tennessee. Libraries were prepared by immunoSEQ multiplex PCR; TCRdb keeps only in-frame clonotypes and omits some of them. Of hundreds of thousands of clones listed, around 95% were seen once; the top ten hold about 0.11%. The V and J ends lost 2 bases and 1 base respectively, with 11 bases between them. Germline loops: CDR1 MNHEY, CDR2 SMNVEV (reference sequence). The CDR3 loop spans 15 amino acids.

The TCR sequence derives from a woman in her twenties or thirties in good health. The gene calls are TRBV27 and TRBJ1-1; no clear D. Sequenced material: naive CD8+ T cells sorted from blood. The CDR3, as DNA: TGTGCCAGCAGTTTACTAGAGGGAACGAACACTGAAGCTTTCTTT. Protein product: CASSLLEGTNTEAFF.